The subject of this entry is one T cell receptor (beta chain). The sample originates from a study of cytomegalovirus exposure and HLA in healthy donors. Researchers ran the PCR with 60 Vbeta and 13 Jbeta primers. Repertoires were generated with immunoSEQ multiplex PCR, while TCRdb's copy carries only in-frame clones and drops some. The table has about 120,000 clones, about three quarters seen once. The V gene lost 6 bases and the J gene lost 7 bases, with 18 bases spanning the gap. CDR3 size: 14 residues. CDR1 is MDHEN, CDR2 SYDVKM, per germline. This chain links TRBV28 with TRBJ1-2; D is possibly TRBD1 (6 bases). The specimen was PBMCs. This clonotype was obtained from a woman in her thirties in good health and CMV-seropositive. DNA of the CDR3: TGTGCCAGCAGACAAACGCGGGGGCCAGGTGGCTACACCTTC. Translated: CASRQTRGPGGYTF.